This T cell receptor (beta chain) was identified in a study of T cell responses to AZD1222 COVID-19 vaccine. Study conclusions and caveats: Elevations in Spike-specific TCR breadth and depth followed administration of two AZD1222 doses.

Regarding this clone: Its target is not known.

Generated by immunoSEQ multiplex PCR, the TCRdb table keeps only in-frame clones and is missing some. The table has some 170,000 clones, about 88% seen once. Germline loops: CDR1 SGHVS, CDR2 FQNEAQ. The CDR3 sequence is 16 residues long. The ends were cut back, 3 bases at V and 4 bases at J, with 18 bases in the middle. This chain joins TRBV7-8 and TRBJ2-5; TRBD2 might be the D (5 bases). The specimen was peripheral blood, collected on day 0 of AZD1222 vaccination. The clonotype originates from an adult in good health. Written as DNA, the CDR3 is TGTGCCAGCAGCTTTAGGAGGCCTACAACGTCAGAGACCCAGTACTTC. It encodes CASSFRRPTTSETQYF.